This entry lists 23 T cell receptor beta chains sequenced from one sample in a study of tumor and adjacent non-tumor tissue in lung cancer. The library came from three nested PCR rounds adapted from ARM-PCR protocols. MiXCR was run by TCRdb on the multiplex PCR reads, yielding one entry per CDR3 protein. The repertoire holds around 99,000 distinct CDR3 sequences, with roughly three fifths as singletons. No cell sorting was done before RNA was extracted from the tissue. This non-tumor lung sample came from over 3 cm beyond the tumor edge. Sequenced input: distant non-tumor lung tissue. The origin of the receptors is a man aged 60 to 75 with non-small cell lung cancer.

Regarding this clonotype: An end of the junction does not agree with germline; a read error may underlie this. V is TRBV12-3 or TRBV12-4 and J is TRBJ2-7; perhaps TRBD1 as D (6 bases). The CDR3 covers 15 residues. The CDR3 spells CASSYPDRPAYEQYF. The CDR3 region has the DNA TGTGCCAGCAGTTATCCGGACAGACCCGCCTACGAGCAATACTTC.

Comments on this clonotype: Germline and junction disagree at one end, which may indicate a read error. V and J are TRBV11-1 and TRBJ1-1; D unclear. This CDR3 is built from 14 residues. CDR1 SGHAT and CDR2 FQDESV come from the germline V gene (reference sequence). The CDR3 here is CASGLSAGETEALF. The CDR3 DNA reads as TGTGCCAGCGGCTTATCGGCGGGCGAGACTGAGGCTTTATTT.

This clonotype has at least ten counts. The chain recombines TRBV20-1 with TRBJ1-2; 10 positions agree with TRBD1. The CDR3 has 13 residues. The junction had 5 bases not matched to a gene; V was cut back by 7 bases and J by 3 bases. The germline CDR1 and CDR2 sequences are DFQATT and SNEGSKA (reference sequence). The chain's CDR3 is CSVTGQGYYGYTF. CDR3 DNA sequence: TGCAGTGTCACGGGACAGGGGTACTATGGCTACACCTTC.

The chain joins TRBV6-2 or TRBV6-3 to TRBJ1-2; D may be TRBD1 (5 bases). CDR1 is MNHEY and CDR2 is SVGEGT in the germline V gene. V dropped 8 bases and J dropped 0 bases, with 19 bases sitting between them. This CDR3 region has 16 residues. The CDR3 spells CASDLWRDLANYGYTF. DNA for the CDR3: TGTGCCAGCGACCTTTGGCGGGACTTAGCTAACTATGGCTACACCTTC.

This clonotype occurred a few times. This chain connects TRBV7-9 to TRBJ1-4; TRBD1 matches 9 bases. Looked up from germline, CDR1 is SEHNR and CDR2 is FQNEAQ (reference sequence). This CDR3 has 15 amino acids. With 5 bases clipped from V and 5 bases from J, the junction kept 6 bases outside the gene matches. CDR3 sequence reads: CASSPPGTGNEKLFF. DNA of the CDR3: TGTGCCAGCAGCCCACCGGGGACAGGGAATGAAAAACTGTTTTTT.

This clonotype has more than one count but fewer than ten. A much larger clone differs from this one at a single base, so this may be a read error. This sequence joins TRBV4-2 and TRBJ2-7; TRBD1 matches 8 bases. The CDR3 runs 14 residues. Germline V lookup: CDR1 LGHNA, CDR2 YNFKEQ. CDR3 sequence reads: CTSSQDGTGNEQYF. CDR3 nucleotides: TGTACCAGCAGCCAAGATGGGACAGGCAACGAGCAGTACTTC.

In this sample, this clonotype turned up many times. The chain recombines TRBV29-1 with TRBJ1-2, with D perhaps matching TRBD1 (6 bases). The CDR3 totals 13 residues. Looked up from germline, CDR1 is SQVTM and CDR2 is ANQGSEA. The V gene lost 0 bases and the J gene lost 8 bases, with 13 bases spanning the gap. CDR3 loop: CSVEDQQGTGYTF. The CDR3 nucleotides are TGCAGCGTTGAAGATCAACAGGGTACCGGCTACACCTTC. The full variable domain, rest sourced from reference TRBV29-1 and TRBJ1-2, is SAVISQKPSRDICQRGTSLTIQCQVDSQVTMMFWYRQQPGQSLTLIATANQGSEATYESGFVIDKFPISRPNLTFSTLTVSNMSPEDSSIYLCSVEDQQGTGYTFGSGTRLTVV.

This clonotype was detected a few times. A much larger clone is a single base away; this may be a read error. The chain links TRBV6-2 or TRBV6-3 to TRBJ1-4; D not resolved. This CDR3 comprises 16 residues. Per the germline V gene, CDR1 is MNHEY and CDR2 is SVGEGT. The CDR3 DNA is TGTGCCAGCACTTACACAGCGACCGGGTTTAATGAAAAACTGTTTTTT. Its protein product is CASTYTATGFNEKLFF.

Turning to this clonotype: The junction and the germline gene differ at one end; a read error may be behind it. The chain is built from TRBV12-3 or TRBV12-4 and TRBJ2-1; D is undetermined. CDR3 size: 13 residues. The CDR3 coding sequence is TGTGCCAGCAGTCTCCGGATCTACAATGAGCAGTTCTTT. Amino acids: CASSLRIYNEQFF.

As regards this clonotype: A much larger clone lies a single base off, so this may be a read error. The chain uses TRBV7-2 and TRBJ2-5; 11 nucleotides align to TRBD2. Germline V gene sequence: CDR1 SGHTA, CDR2 FQGNSA. The CDR3 is 14 amino acids. CDR3 DNA sequence: TGTGTCAGCAGCAGGGGACTAGCGGAAGAGACCCAGTACTTC. Translation: CVSSRGLAEETQYF.

This clonotype was detected a few times. This chain joins TRBV24-1 and TRBJ2-7; D is undetermined. CDR3 length: 13 residues. V lost 3 bases and J lost 2, with 7 bases in between. In germline, CDR1 is KGHDR, CDR2 SFDVKD. The CDR3: CATSDHKTYEQYF. The CDR3, as DNA: TGTGCCACCAGTGATCATAAGACCTACGAGCAGTACTTC.

This chain connects TRBV12-3 or TRBV12-4 to TRBJ2-2, with D uncertain. Trimming shortened V by 9 bases and J by 0 bases, and 14 bases separated the two germline ends. The CDR3 sequence is 15 residues long. CDR3 loop: CASSLVRPNTGELFF. The DNA for the CDR3 is TGTGCCAGTAGCCTGGTGAGACCGAACACCGGGGAGCTGTTTTTT.

The chain has TRBV11-2 and TRBJ2-7, with D maybe TRBD2 (5 bases). This CDR3 is built from 11 residues. Germline CDR1 is SGHAT and CDR2 is FQNNGV. This CDR3 is CPSSLSYEQYF. CDR3 DNA: TGTCCTAGCAGCCTCAGCTACGAGCAGTACTTC.

On this clonotype itself: Possible read error: a much larger clone is one base away. The chain joins TRBV7-9 to TRBJ1-4; D gene unclear. V dropped 5 bases and J dropped 8 bases, with 21 bases sitting between them. Germline V gives CDR1 SEHNR, CDR2 FQNEAQ (reference sequence). The CDR3 consists of 16 residues. CDR3 residues: CASSITWIPRREKLFF. The CDR3 nucleotides are TGTGCCAGCAGCATTACCTGGATCCCCCGGAGGGAAAAACTGTTTTTT. The whole variable domain, remainder taken from reference TRBV7-9 and TRBJ1-4, is DTGVSQNPRHKITKRGQNVTFRCDPISEHNRLYWYRQTLGQGPEFLTYFQNEAQLEKSRLLSDRFSAERPKGSFSTLEIQRTEQGDSAMYLCASSITWIPRREKLFFGSGTQLSVL.

With respect to this clonotype: Given a much more abundant clone one base away, this may be a read error. The gene calls are TRBV6-4 and TRBJ1-1, with no clear D. V was shortened by 0 bases and J by 6 bases, with 14 bases between the two germline ends. Germline V lookup: CDR1 MRHNA, CDR2 SNTAGT. CDR3 length equals 15 residues. CDR3 sequence reads: CASSDSPTGISEAFF. In DNA, the CDR3 is TGTGCCAGCAGTGACTCGCCGACCGGGATCTCTGAAGCTTTCTTT.

This chain links TRBV5-6 with TRBJ2-2; no definite D call. Germline V gene sequence: CDR1 SGHDT, CDR2 YYEEEE. V lost 2 bases and J lost 0, with 8 bases in between. This CDR3 spans 15 amino acids. CDR3 DNA sequence: TGTGCCAGCAGCTTAACAAGGCCGAACACCGGGGAGCTGTTTTTT. It specifies CASSLTRPNTGELFF.

Concerning this clonotype: The junction does not match germline at one end; this may be a read error. The chain is built from TRBV28 and TRBJ2-3, with TRBD2 matching 8 bases. The germline gives CDR1 MDHEN, CDR2 SYDVKM. The CDR3 has 16 amino acids. The CDR3 region has the DNA TGTGACAGCAGCACCCGGGGGCTAGCGGGCCCAGACACGCAGTATTTT. As protein: CDSSTRGLAGPDTQYF.

Comment on this clonotype: At one boundary the junction diverges from the germline segment, which might be a read error. The rearrangement uses TRBV29-1 and TRBJ2-1; D remains unclear. The CDR3 has 13 amino acids. Germline-derived CDR1 and CDR2 are SQVTM and ANQGSEA. The DNA of the CDR3 is TGCAGCGCAACAAAGAGCCGCGCCAATGAGCGGTTCTTC. It yields the protein CSATKSRANERFF.

The CDR3: CASSLEAVSHRFYKQYF. CDR3 nucleotide sequence: TGTGCCAGCAGCTTAGAGGCAGTCTCCCACCGATTTTACAAGCAGTACTTC. The rearrangement uses TRBV11-1 and TRBJ2-7; D gene unclear. The germline CDR1 and CDR2 sequences are SGHAT and FQDESV (reference sequence). The CDR3 loop spans 17 amino acids. V dropped 1 base and J dropped 8 bases, with 24 bases sitting between them.

On this clonotype: One junction end disagrees with the germline gene, perhaps due to a read error. This chain connects TRBV6-6 to TRBJ2-3; D is possibly TRBD2 (6 bases). The V gene's germline CDR1 is MNHNY and CDR2 SVGAGI (reference sequence). The length of the CDR3 is 16 residues. In DNA, the CDR3 is TGTGCCAGCGGTTACTCTGGCGCGGGACTCACAGATACGCAGTATTTT. Its translation: CASGYSGAGLTDTQYF.

This clonotype was picked up a small number of times. A much bigger clone sits one base away, suggesting this may be a read error. The rearrangement links TRBV12-3 or TRBV12-4 to TRBJ1-2; D might be TRBD1 (6 bases). This CDR3 has 13 amino acids. The CDR3, as DNA: TGTGTCAGCAGTTTTGCAGGGGCGACGGGCTACACCTTC. Protein product: CVSSFAGATGYTF.

V is TRBV12-3 or TRBV12-4 and J is TRBJ1-5; perhaps TRBD1 as D (6 bases). Trimming cost V 4 bases and J 6 bases, with 16 bases left between them. The CDR3 totals 15 residues. The CDR3 region is CASSSTGSRSQPQHF. CDR3 sequence (DNA): TGTGCCAGCAGTTCAACAGGGTCACGCAGTCAGCCCCAGCATTTT.

This clonotype was observed many times. The V call is TRBV6-6, the J call TRBJ2-7; no definite D call. V dropped 8 bases and J dropped 2 bases, with 10 bases sitting between them. CDR1 is MNHNY, CDR2 SVGAGI, per germline (reference sequence). The CDR3 contains 12 residues. The chain's CDR3 is CASGSLPYEQYF. The DNA of the CDR3 is TGTGCCAGCGGATCATTACCCTACGAGCAGTACTTC.